The T cell receptor beta chain described here comes from a study of regulatory T cells in long-lasting Graves disease. Study-wide context: Persistent cases took antithyroid drugs over 5 years and stayed TSH receptor antibody positive. General study findings and limits: The TCR repertoire of persistent Graves' patients was less diverse than that of newly diagnosed ones. Under persistent disease, TRBV28, TRBJ1-2 and TRBJ2-5 were used preferentially.

Germline CDR1 reads MDHEN; CDR2 reads SYDVKM. V shed 5 bases and J shed 6 bases, with 21 bases lying between them. CDR3 length: 16 amino acids. Relying on iRepertoire HTBI primers and Arm-PCR of CDR3 regions, the team built TCR beta libraries. TCRdb redid the calling of the multiplex PCR reads with MiXCR, one entry per CDR3 protein. The table shows more than 350,000 distinct CDR3 sequences, with around a fifth occurring only once. Time point defined: persistent/refractory GD, antithyroid drugs over 5 years with positive TRAb. PBMC RNA was the source of the TCR library. Remarks on this clonotype: Its specificity is unknown.

This specimen consisted of peripheral blood mononuclear cells (PBMCs), obtained when the disease was refractory, from a patient treated with antithyroid drugs. This chain connects TRBV28 to TRBJ2-3; D not resolved. The TCR originated in a female donor with Graves disease. The CDR3: CASSQTNSITSDTQYF. CDR3 in DNA: TGTGCCAGCAGTCAAACTAACTCAATAACCAGTGATACGCAGTATTTT.